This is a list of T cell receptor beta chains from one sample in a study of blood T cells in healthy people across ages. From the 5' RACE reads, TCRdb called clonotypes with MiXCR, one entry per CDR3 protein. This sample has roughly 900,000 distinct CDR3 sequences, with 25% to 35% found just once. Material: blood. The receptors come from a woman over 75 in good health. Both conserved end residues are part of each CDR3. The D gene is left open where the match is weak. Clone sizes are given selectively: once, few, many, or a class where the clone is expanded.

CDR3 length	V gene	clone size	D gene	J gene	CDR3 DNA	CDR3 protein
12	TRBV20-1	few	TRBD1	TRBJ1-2	TGCAGTGCTAAAACAGGGGGAGATGGCTACACCTTC	CSAKTGGDGYTF
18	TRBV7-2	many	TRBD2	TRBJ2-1	TGTGCCAGCAGCTTAGTAGGGCCTAGCGGGGGGGCAAAGAATGAGCAGTTCTTC	CASSLVGPSGGAKNEQFF
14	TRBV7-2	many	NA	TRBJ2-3	TGTGCCAGCAGTCGCGGGGCCGCGACAGATACGCAGTATTTT	CASSRGAATDTQYF
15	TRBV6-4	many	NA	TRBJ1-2	TGTGCCAGCAGCCCCGACGGGCAGGTCAACTATGGCTACACCTTC	CASSPDGQVNYGYTF
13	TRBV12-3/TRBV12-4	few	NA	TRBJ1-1	TGTGCCAGCAGTAACCCGACAGGTCCGGAAGCTTTCTTT	CASSNPTGPEAFF
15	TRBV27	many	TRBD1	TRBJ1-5	TGTGCCAGCAGTGCAAGGACAGGGGGCTTTCAGCCCCAGCATTTT	CASSARTGGFQPQHF
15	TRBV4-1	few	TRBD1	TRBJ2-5	TGCGCCAGCAGCCAAGATATAGGGGGCCGGGAGACCCAGTACTTC	CASSQDIGGRETQYF
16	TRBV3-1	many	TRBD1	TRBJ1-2	TGTGCCAGCAGCCAAGATAGGGGCCAGACAGGGAATGGCTACACCTTC	CASSQDRGQTGNGYTF
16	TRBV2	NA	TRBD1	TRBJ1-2	TGTGCCAGCAGTGGCAGGGGGAACACGGTGTCTTATGGCTACACCTTC	CASSGRGNTVSYGYTF
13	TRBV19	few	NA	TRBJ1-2	TGTGCCAGTAGAAAAGGAGTTAACTATGGCTACACCTTC	CASRKGVNYGYTF
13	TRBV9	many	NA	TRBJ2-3	TGTGCCAGCAGCGTACGGGGAGGCGATACGCAGTATTTT	CASSVRGGDTQYF
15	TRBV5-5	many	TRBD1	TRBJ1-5	TGTGCCAGCAGCCCGGACAGGCTCGGGGGTCAGCCCCAGCATTTT	CASSPDRLGGQPQHF
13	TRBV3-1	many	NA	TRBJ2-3	TGTGCCAGCAGCCCCGGACTAACAGATACGCAGTATTTT	CASSPGLTDTQYF
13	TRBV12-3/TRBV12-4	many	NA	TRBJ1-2	TGTGCCAGCAGTTGGACGAGGGGTTATGGCTACACCTTC	CASSWTRGYGYTF
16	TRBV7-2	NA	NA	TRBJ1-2	TGTGCCAGCAGCCCCCGAACAGGCGATCTTAACTATGGCTACACCTTC	CASSPRTGDLNYGYTF
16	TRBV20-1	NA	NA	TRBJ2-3	TGCAGTGCTAGAGATCTTCCGGGGGGCCCCGCAGATACGCAGTATTTT	CSARDLPGGPADTQYF
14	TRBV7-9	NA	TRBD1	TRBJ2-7	TGTGCCAGCGGACCGGGGACAGCCTACTGCGAGCAGTACTTC	CASGPGTAYCEQYF
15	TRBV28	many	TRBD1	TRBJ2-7	TGTGCCAGCACCCAAAGACAGGGGGCCTACTCCGAGCAGTACTTC	CASTQRQGAYSEQYF
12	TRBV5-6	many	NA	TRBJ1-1	TGTGCCAGCAGCTGGGGTGACACTGAAGCTTTCTTT	CASSWGDTEAFF
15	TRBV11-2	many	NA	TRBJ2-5	TGTGCCAGCAGCTTAGGCGGGGCCCCCCGGGAGACCCAGTACTTC	CASSLGGAPRETQYF
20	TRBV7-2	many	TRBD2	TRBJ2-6	TGTGCCAGCAGCACCCGGACTAGCGGGTGGGGAAGCTCTGGGGCCAACGTCCTGACTTTC	CASSTRTSGWGSSGANVLTF
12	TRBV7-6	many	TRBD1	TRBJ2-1	TGTGCCAGCAGTCGACAGGGGGCGGCGCAGTTCTTC	CASSRQGAAQFF
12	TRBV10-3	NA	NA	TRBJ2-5	TGTGCCATCGGGACGATACAAGAGACCCAGTACTTC	CAIGTIQETQYF
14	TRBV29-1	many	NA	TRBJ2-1	TGCAGCGTTGAGGGACTGAACCCCTACAATGAGCAGTTCTTC	CSVEGLNPYNEQFF
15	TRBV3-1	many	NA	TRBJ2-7	TGTGCCAGCAGCCAATTCAAAAGACTTAAGTACGAGCAGTACTTC	CASSQFKRLKYEQYF
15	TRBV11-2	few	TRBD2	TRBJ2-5	TGTGCCAGCAGGTTCCTAGCGGGGCGAGGAGAGACCCAGTACTTC	CASRFLAGRGETQYF
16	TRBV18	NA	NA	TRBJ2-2	TGTGCCAGCTCACCACCGGAGGGGCGTCACACCGGGGAGCTGTTTTTT	CASSPPEGRHTGELFF
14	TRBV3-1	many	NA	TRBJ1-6	TGTGCCAGCAGCCAAGTAGGGCTCGGTTCACCCCTCCACTTT	CASSQVGLGSPLHF
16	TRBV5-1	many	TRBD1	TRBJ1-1	TGCGCCAGCAGCCCGGGACAGGGAACATCGAACACTGAAGCTTTCTTT	CASSPGQGTSNTEAFF
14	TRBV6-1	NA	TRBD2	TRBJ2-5	TGTGCCACCCAGCGGGACTACCGCCAAGAGACCCAGTACTTC	CATQRDYRQETQYF
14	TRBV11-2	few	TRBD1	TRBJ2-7	TGTGCCAGCAGCTTTTACAGGGGAAGATATGAGCAGTACTTC	CASSFYRGRYEQYF
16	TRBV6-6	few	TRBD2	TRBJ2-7	TGTGCCAGCAGGGCAATAGCGGGGGCCCCCTCCTACGAGCAGTACTTC	CASRAIAGAPSYEQYF
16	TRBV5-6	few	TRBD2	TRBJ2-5	TGTGCCAGCAGCTCCGGACTAGCGGGGTTACAAGAGACCCAGTACTTC	CASSSGLAGLQETQYF
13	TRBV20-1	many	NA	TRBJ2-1	TGCAGTGCTAGATGGAGCTGGAACAATGAGCAGTTCTTC	CSARWSWNNEQFF
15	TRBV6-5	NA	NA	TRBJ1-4	TGTGCCAGCACCTCATCACGAGGGGTAGGGGAAAAACTGTTTTTT	CASTSSRGVGEKLFF
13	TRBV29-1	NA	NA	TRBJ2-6	TGCAGCGCTCTATTCTCTGGGGCCAACGTCCTGACTTTC	CSALFSGANVLTF
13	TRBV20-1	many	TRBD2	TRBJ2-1	TGCAGTGCTAGAGGGACTAGCGGCAATGAGCAGTTCTTC	CSARGTSGNEQFF
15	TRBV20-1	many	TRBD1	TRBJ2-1	TGCAGTGCTAGAGACGGGACAGGGGTCTACAATGAGCAGTTCTTC	CSARDGTGVYNEQFF
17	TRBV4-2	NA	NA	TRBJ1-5	TGTGCCAGCAGCCCGCGGCGGGGGACCAATAGCAATCAGCCCCAGCATTTT	CASSPRRGTNSNQPQHF
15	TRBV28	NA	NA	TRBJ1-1	TGTGCCAGCAGAACACAGGGCACAATGAACGCTGAAGCTTTCTTT	CASRTQGTMNAEAFF
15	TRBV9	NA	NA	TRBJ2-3	TGTGCCAGCAGCGTAGGTGGCAGGGGCACAGATATGCAGTATTTT	CASSVGGRGTDMQYF
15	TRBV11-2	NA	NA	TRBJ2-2	TGTGCCAGCAGCGTAAACACGGCGAACACCGGGGAGCTGTTTTTT	CASSVNTANTGELFF
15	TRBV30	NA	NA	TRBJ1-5	TGTGCCTGGGGGAGGGGACCGGTGAAAGATCAGCCCCAGCATTTT	CAWGRGPVKDQPQHF
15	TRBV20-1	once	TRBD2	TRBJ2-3	TGCAGTGCTGTTTGGACTAGCCTTGGCACAGATACGCAGTATTTT	CSAVWTSLGTDTQYF
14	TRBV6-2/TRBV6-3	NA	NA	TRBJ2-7	TGTGCCAGCAGTTATTCTGGACGGAGGGAGACCCAGAACTTC	CASSYSGRRETQNF
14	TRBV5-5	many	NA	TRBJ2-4	TGTGCCAGCAGCCCCTGGGTTGCCAAAAACATTCAGTACTTC	CASSPWVAKNIQYF
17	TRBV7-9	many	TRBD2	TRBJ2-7	TGTGCCAGCAGCTCCCTTCCTGGCGGGGGGAACACCTACGAGCAGTACTTC	CASSSLPGGGNTYEQYF